The T cell receptor (beta chain) described here comes from a study of T cell responses to AZD1222 COVID-19 vaccine. The study, taken as a whole, reports: Donors were mostly white British, more females; clonal diversity possibly underestimated. Only 5 to 7 individuals given AZD1222 were seropositive at baseline. With dominance at 160-218 and 743-854, vaccine-associated CD4 TCRs spanned spike. The repertoires were collected only after the peak T cell response.

TCRdb's table, derived via immunoSEQ multiplex PCR, lists solely in-frame clones and lacks some. Of about 170,000 clones listed, 75% to 90% were seen once; the top ten hold 2.6%. Details on this clone: Its antigen remains unknown.

The germline gives CDR1 SGHRS, CDR2 YFSETQ. V lost 1 base to trimming and J lost 7 bases, with 14 bases between them. This CDR3 is 14 amino acids long. The input for sequencing was peripheral blood, taken on day 0 of AZD1222 vaccination. This chain joins TRBV5-1 and TRBJ1-2; D remains unclear. This TCR derives from an adult in good health. This CDR3 reads CASSLPGSPGGYTF. CDR3 DNA: TGCGCCAGCAGCTTGCCAGGAAGTCCGGGTGGCTACACCTTC.